The T cell receptor (beta chain) under discussion was sequenced for a study of cytomegalovirus exposure and HLA in healthy donors. Researchers ran the PCR with 60 Vbeta and 13 Jbeta primers. Only in-frame clones appear in the TCRdb table, and some are missing; sequencing was by immunoSEQ multiplex PCR. The table includes 150,000 to 250,000 clones, 65% to 90% detected once. Sample: PBMCs. The clonotype comes from a woman aged 50 to 65 in good health and CMV-seronegative.

The CDR3 is CASATTGDQPQHF. The CDR3 DNA reads TGTGCCAGCGCCACGACAGGGGATCAGCCCCAGCATTTT. J is TRBJ1-5 and V is TRBV6-1; 8 positions agree with TRBD1. CDR1 is MNHNS, CDR2 SASEGT, per germline. The length of the CDR3 is 13 residues. The trim removed 8 bases at V and 5 bases at J, leaving 5 bases unmatched.